The rows below give T cell receptor beta chains drawn from one sample of a study of cytomegalovirus exposure and HLA in healthy donors. Here immunoSEQ multiplex PCR was the method, and the copy in TCRdb shows in-frame clones only, minus some. The sample contains fewer than 250,000 clones, around 86% of which appear only once. Material: PBMCs. The origin of the receptors is a woman aged 18-29 years in good health and CMV-seronegative. CDR3s include the opening cysteine and the closing phenylalanine or tryptophan. The order of the fields is clone size, D gene, J gene, V gene, CDR3 protein, CDR3 DNA. D genes are given only for firm matches. Size is stated for part of the rows, as once, few or many counts, or as a class when the clone is expanded.

clone_size: NA
d_call: NA
j_call: TRBJ1-6
v_call: TRBV27
cdr3_aa: CASSAPGQKSGSPLHF
cdr3_nt: TGTGCCAGCAGTGCACCAGGACAGAAGTCAGGTTCACCCCTCCACTTT

clone_size: NA
d_call: TRBD1
j_call: TRBJ2-1
v_call: TRBV15
cdr3_aa: CATSTTGAKNNEQFF
cdr3_nt: TGTGCCACCAGTACGACAGGGGCGAAAAACAATGAGCAGTTCTTC

clone_size: NA
d_call: NA
j_call: TRBJ1-1
v_call: TRBV12-5
cdr3_aa: CASGMVVTEAFF
cdr3_nt: TGTGCTAGTGGAATGGTAGTCACTGAAGCTTTCTTT

clone_size: NA
d_call: TRBD1
j_call: TRBJ2-2
v_call: TRBV11-2
cdr3_aa: CASTMRTGGNTGELFF
cdr3_nt: TGTGCCAGCACCATGAGGACAGGGGGCAACACCGGGGAGCTGTTTTTT

clone_size: NA
d_call: NA
j_call: TRBJ2-1
v_call: TRBV19
cdr3_aa: CATRGNEQFF
cdr3_nt: TGTGCCACCAGGGGAAATGAGCAGTTCTTC

clone_size: NA
d_call: NA
j_call: TRBJ2-3
v_call: TRBV10-2
cdr3_aa: CASREIQGGSTDTQYF
cdr3_nt: TGCGCCAGCAGGGAGATACAGGGTGGGAGCACAGATACGCAGTATTTT

clone_size: NA
d_call: TRBD1
j_call: TRBJ1-2
v_call: TRBV10-2
cdr3_aa: CASGETGTDYTF
cdr3_nt: TGCGCCAGCGGAGAGACAGGGACAGACTACACCTTC

clone_size: NA
d_call: TRBD1
j_call: TRBJ1-2
v_call: TRBV2
cdr3_aa: CASSELPVERTGGNYGYTF
cdr3_nt: TGTGCCAGCAGTGAATTGCCGGTGGAAAGGACAGGGGGCAACTATGGCTACACCTTC

clone_size: NA
d_call: NA
j_call: TRBJ2-7
v_call: TRBV5-8
cdr3_aa: CASTSRGRHYEQYF
cdr3_nt: TGTGCCAGCACCTCCAGGGGGAGGCACTACGAGCAGTACTTC

clone_size: NA
d_call: NA
j_call: TRBJ2-2
v_call: TRBV5-1
cdr3_aa: CASSPLGNRYGETGELFF
cdr3_nt: TGCGCCAGCAGCCCCCTGGGGAACAGGTATGGAGAAACCGGGGAGCTGTTTTTT

clone_size: NA
d_call: TRBD2
j_call: TRBJ2-3
v_call: TRBV9
cdr3_aa: CASSPSGGGTDTQYF
cdr3_nt: TGTGCCAGCAGCCCCTCGGGGGGGGGCACAGATACGCAGTATTTT

clone_size: once
d_call: TRBD1
j_call: TRBJ2-1
v_call: TRBV11-2
cdr3_aa: CASRDTGQIYNEQFF
cdr3_nt: TGTGCCAGCAGGGATACGGGACAGATCTACAATGAGCAGTTCTTC

clone_size: NA
d_call: NA
j_call: TRBJ1-4
v_call: TRBV27
cdr3_aa: CASSLVKAATNEKLFF
cdr3_nt: TGTGCCAGCAGTTTAGTTAAAGCCGCAACTAATGAAAAACTGTTTTTT

clone_size: NA
d_call: NA
j_call: TRBJ2-3
v_call: TRBV7-3
cdr3_aa: CASSPQGPDTQYF
cdr3_nt: TGTGCCAGCAGCCCACAGGGCCCAGATACGCAGTATTTT

clone_size: NA
d_call: NA
j_call: TRBJ2-1
v_call: TRBV6-5
cdr3_aa: CASSSSASYNEQFF
cdr3_nt: TGTGCCAGCAGTTCTAGCGCGTCCTACAATGAGCAGTTCTTC

clone_size: NA
d_call: NA
j_call: TRBJ1-5
v_call: TRBV4-1
cdr3_aa: CASSQGGGSLSNQPQHF
cdr3_nt: TGCGCCAGCAGCCAAGGAGGGGGTTCCCTTAGCAATCAGCCCCAGCATTTT

clone_size: NA
d_call: TRBD2
j_call: TRBJ2-1
v_call: TRBV4-1
cdr3_aa: CASSHLRFREGLYNEQFF
cdr3_nt: TGCGCCAGCAGCCACCTACGCTTCCGGGAGGGTCTCTACAATGAGCAGTTCTTC

clone_size: NA
d_call: NA
j_call: TRBJ2-1
v_call: TRBV7-2
cdr3_aa: CASSSVGGSSYNEQFF
cdr3_nt: TGTGCCAGCAGCTCAGTTGGGGGCAGCTCCTACAATGAGCAGTTCTTC

clone_size: NA
d_call: TRBD1
j_call: TRBJ2-7
v_call: TRBV2
cdr3_aa: CATAGQGPGEQYF
cdr3_nt: TGTGCCACCGCAGGACAGGGTCCGGGAGAGCAGTACTTC

clone_size: NA
d_call: TRBD1
j_call: TRBJ1-1
v_call: TRBV12-5
cdr3_aa: CASGFSAGGGNTEAFF
cdr3_nt: TGTGCTAGTGGTTTTTCGGCAGGGGGAGGGAACACTGAAGCTTTCTTT

clone_size: NA
d_call: NA
j_call: TRBJ2-2
v_call: TRBV6-4
cdr3_aa: CASSDRGNTGELFF
cdr3_nt: TGTGCCAGCAGTGACAGGGGAAACACCGGGGAGCTGTTTTTT

clone_size: NA
d_call: NA
j_call: TRBJ2-2
v_call: TRBV28
cdr3_aa: CASSPRRGRAGELFF
cdr3_nt: TGTGCCAGCAGCCCTCGGAGGGGGCGGGCCGGGGAGCTGTTTTTT

clone_size: NA
d_call: TRBD1
j_call: TRBJ1-1
v_call: TRBV5-1
cdr3_aa: CASSRGTGNTEAFF
cdr3_nt: TGCGCCAGCAGCCGCGGGACAGGGAACACTGAAGCTTTCTTT

clone_size: NA
d_call: NA
j_call: TRBJ1-1
v_call: TRBV5-1
cdr3_aa: CASSLLQRNTEAFF
cdr3_nt: TGCGCCAGCAGCTTACTACAAAGGAACACTGAAGCTTTCTTT

clone_size: once
d_call: NA
j_call: TRBJ2-5
v_call: TRBV27
cdr3_aa: CASSSAGGYQETQYF
cdr3_nt: TGTGCCAGCAGTTCTGCCGGGGGTTACCAAGAGACCCAGTACTTC

clone_size: NA
d_call: NA
j_call: TRBJ1-3
v_call: TRBV14
cdr3_aa: CASSSPGDSGNTIYF
cdr3_nt: TGTGCCAGCAGCTCGCCGGGAGACTCTGGAAACACCATATATTTT

clone_size: NA
d_call: TRBD1
j_call: TRBJ1-2
v_call: TRBV5-6
cdr3_aa: CASSPRTGDGYTF
cdr3_nt: TGTGCCAGCAGTCCCCGGACAGGGGACGGCTACACCTTC

clone_size: NA
d_call: NA
j_call: TRBJ2-4
v_call: TRBV20-1
cdr3_aa: CSARPRNIQYF
cdr3_nt: TGCAGTGCTAGGCCTCGGAACATTCAGTACTTC

clone_size: NA
d_call: TRBD1
j_call: TRBJ1-1
v_call: TRBV4-1
cdr3_aa: CASSQGGGTGDTEAFF
cdr3_nt: TGCGCCAGCAGCCAAGGTGGAGGGACAGGGGACACTGAAGCTTTCTTT

clone_size: NA
d_call: NA
j_call: TRBJ1-2
v_call: TRBV15
cdr3_aa: CATSRDPLPGWGKYGYTF
cdr3_nt: TGTGCCACCAGCAGAGATCCCCTTCCAGGGTGGGGCAAGTATGGCTACACCTTC

clone_size: NA
d_call: TRBD2
j_call: TRBJ2-5
v_call: TRBV5-6
cdr3_aa: CASSLAGLAVETQYF
cdr3_nt: TGTGCCAGCAGCTTGGCCGGGCTAGCGGTGGAGACCCAGTACTTC

clone_size: NA
d_call: NA
j_call: TRBJ1-1
v_call: TRBV6-5
cdr3_aa: CASSYNPPGGNTEAFF
cdr3_nt: TGTGCCAGCAGTTACAACCCCCCAGGAGGGAACACTGAAGCTTTCTTT

clone_size: NA
d_call: TRBD2
j_call: TRBJ2-3
v_call: TRBV5-1
cdr3_aa: CASSLGTSARGDTQYF
cdr3_nt: TGCGCCAGCAGCTTGGGGACTAGCGCGAGGGGGGATACGCAGTATTTT

clone_size: NA
d_call: NA
j_call: TRBJ2-1
v_call: TRBV27
cdr3_aa: CASSAWVSGGEINEQFF
cdr3_nt: TGTGCCAGCAGTGCTTGGGTCAGCGGAGGCGAGATCAATGAGCAGTTCTTC

clone_size: NA
d_call: NA
j_call: TRBJ2-7
v_call: TRBV7-6
cdr3_aa: CASSLDGETYEQYF
cdr3_nt: TGTGCCAGCAGCTTGGACGGGGAAACCTACGAGCAGTACTTC

clone_size: NA
d_call: TRBD1
j_call: TRBJ2-1
v_call: TRBV5-1
cdr3_aa: CASSFTTGTGGNEQFF
cdr3_nt: TGCGCCAGCAGCTTTACAACCGGGACAGGGGGCAATGAGCAGTTCTTC

clone_size: NA
d_call: NA
j_call: TRBJ1-2
v_call: TRBV6-5
cdr3_aa: CASSYARDYGYTF
cdr3_nt: TGTGCCAGCAGTTATGCGAGGGACTATGGCTACACCTTC

clone_size: once
d_call: TRBD1
j_call: TRBJ1-4
v_call: TRBV7-9
cdr3_aa: CASSSGQGGEKLFF
cdr3_nt: TGTGCCAGCAGCTCCGGACAGGGTGGTGAAAAACTGTTTTTT

clone_size: once
d_call: TRBD2
j_call: TRBJ2-1
v_call: TRBV11-3
cdr3_aa: CASSLGTSGRAGEQFF
cdr3_nt: TGTGCCAGCAGCCTAGGGACTAGCGGGAGGGCCGGTGAGCAGTTCTTC

clone_size: few
d_call: NA
j_call: TRBJ1-5
v_call: TRBV2
cdr3_aa: CASSEALRLGAGQPQHF
cdr3_nt: TGTGCCAGCAGTGAAGCGCTTCGTTTGGGGGCAGGTCAGCCCCAGCATTTT

clone_size: NA
d_call: NA
j_call: TRBJ1-2
v_call: TRBV2
cdr3_aa: CASRTGSEDGYTF
cdr3_nt: TGTGCCAGCAGGACCGGTTCGGAGGACGGCTACACCTTC